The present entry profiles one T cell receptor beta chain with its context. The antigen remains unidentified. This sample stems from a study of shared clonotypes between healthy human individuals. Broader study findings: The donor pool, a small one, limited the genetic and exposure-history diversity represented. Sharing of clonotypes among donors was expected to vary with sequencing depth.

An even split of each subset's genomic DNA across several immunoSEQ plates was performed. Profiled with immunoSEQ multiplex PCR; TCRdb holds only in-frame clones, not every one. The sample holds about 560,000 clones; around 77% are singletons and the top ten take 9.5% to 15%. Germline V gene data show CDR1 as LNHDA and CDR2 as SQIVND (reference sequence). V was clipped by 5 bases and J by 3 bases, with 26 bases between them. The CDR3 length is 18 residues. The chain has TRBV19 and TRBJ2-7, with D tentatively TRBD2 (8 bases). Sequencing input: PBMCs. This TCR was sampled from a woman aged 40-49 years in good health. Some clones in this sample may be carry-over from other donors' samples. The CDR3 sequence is CASSWTGSHLAGSYEQYF. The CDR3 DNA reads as TGTGCCAGTAGTTGGACAGGTTCTCATCTAGCGGGCAGCTACGAGCAGTACTTC.